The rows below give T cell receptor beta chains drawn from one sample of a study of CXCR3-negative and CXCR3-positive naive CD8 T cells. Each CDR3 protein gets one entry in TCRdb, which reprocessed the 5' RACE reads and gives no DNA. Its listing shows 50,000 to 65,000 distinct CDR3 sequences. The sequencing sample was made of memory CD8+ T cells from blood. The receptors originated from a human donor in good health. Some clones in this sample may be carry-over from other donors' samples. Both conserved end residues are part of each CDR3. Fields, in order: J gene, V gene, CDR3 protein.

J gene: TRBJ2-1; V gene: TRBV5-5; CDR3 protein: CASSLFGGGSSYNEQFF
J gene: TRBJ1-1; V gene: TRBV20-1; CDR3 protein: CSARSYGQVDTEAFF
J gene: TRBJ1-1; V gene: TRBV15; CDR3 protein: CATSGDRDTRKNTEAFF
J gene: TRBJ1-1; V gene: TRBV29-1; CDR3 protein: CSAAGMNTEAFF
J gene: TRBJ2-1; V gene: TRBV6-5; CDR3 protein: CASKPLTGSSYNEQFF
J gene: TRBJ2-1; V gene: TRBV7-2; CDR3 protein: CASSLVAGVHNEQFF
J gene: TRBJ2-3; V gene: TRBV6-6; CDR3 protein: CARSYRGPETDTQYF
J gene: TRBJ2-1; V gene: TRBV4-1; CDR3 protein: CASSQDPSGQGAYEQFF
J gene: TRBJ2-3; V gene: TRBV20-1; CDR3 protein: CSAPAEREKGDTQYF
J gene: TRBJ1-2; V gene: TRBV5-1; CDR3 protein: CASSLASGAVGYTF
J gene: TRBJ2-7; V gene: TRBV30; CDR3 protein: CAWSGGGRTSYEQYF
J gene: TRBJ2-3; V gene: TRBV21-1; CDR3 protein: CASKGADSTDTQYF
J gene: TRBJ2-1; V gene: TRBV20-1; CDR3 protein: CSAGDRGSYNEQFF
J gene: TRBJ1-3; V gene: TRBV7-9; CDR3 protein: CASDTRTGNTIYF
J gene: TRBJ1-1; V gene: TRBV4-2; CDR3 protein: CASSQGSTEAFF
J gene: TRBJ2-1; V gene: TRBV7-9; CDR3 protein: CASSPRDLSSYNEQFF
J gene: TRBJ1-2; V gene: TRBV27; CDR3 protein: CASSLVGTDYYGYTF
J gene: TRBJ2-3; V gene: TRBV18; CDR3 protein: CASSPRTESTDTQYF
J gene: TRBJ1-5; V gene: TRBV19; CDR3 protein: CASRRWGDSNQPQHF
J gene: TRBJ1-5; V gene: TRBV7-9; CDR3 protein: CASSAAGGEGQPQHF
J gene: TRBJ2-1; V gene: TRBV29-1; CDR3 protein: CSVEASWGLAVSYNEQFF
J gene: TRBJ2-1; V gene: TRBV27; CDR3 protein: CASSSGTSLPGEQFF
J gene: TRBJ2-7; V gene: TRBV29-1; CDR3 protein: CSVKAWTGDNYEQYF
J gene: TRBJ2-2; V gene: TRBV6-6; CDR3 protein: CASSYPTGRWDTGELFF